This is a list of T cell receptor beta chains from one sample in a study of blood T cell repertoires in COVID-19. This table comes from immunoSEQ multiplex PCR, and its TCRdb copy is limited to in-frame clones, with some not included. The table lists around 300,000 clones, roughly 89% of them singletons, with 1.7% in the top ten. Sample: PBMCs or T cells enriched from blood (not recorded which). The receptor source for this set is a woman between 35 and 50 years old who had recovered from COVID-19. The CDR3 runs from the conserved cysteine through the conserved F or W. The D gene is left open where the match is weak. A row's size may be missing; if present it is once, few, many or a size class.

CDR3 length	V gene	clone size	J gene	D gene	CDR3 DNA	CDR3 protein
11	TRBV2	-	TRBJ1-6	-	TGTGCCAGCCACGAGAATTCACCCCTCCACTTT	CASHENSPLHF
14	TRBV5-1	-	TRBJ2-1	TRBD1	TGCGCCAGCAGCTTGCTTGGACAGGGTCATGAGCAGTTCTTC	CASSLLGQGHEQFF
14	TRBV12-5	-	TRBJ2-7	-	TGTGCTAGTACCGCTCAGGCGCTTTCCTACGAGCAGTACTTC	CASTAQALSYEQYF
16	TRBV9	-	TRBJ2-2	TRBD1	TGTGCCAGCAGCGTAGGTTTAGTGGGGACAGACGGGGAGCTGTTTTTT	CASSVGLVGTDGELFF
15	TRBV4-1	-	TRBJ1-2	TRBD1	TGCGCCAGCAGCCAAGATCGGGACAGTCACTATGGCTACACCTTC	CASSQDRDSHYGYTF
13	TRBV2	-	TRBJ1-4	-	TGTGCCAGCAGTGAAACTTTTAATGAAAAACTGTTTTTT	CASSETFNEKLFF
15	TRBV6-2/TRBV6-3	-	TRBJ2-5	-	TGTGCCAGCAGCCCTTGGCGGGACCTCCAAGAGACCCAGTACTTC	CASSPWRDLQETQYF
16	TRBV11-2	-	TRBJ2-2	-	TGTGCCAGCAGCCGCCAGACAGGCACGAACACCGGGGAGCTGTTTTTT	CASSRQTGTNTGELFF
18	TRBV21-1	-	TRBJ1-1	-	TGTGCCAGCAGCAAAGTAGGGGGACAGGGGAAGATGAACACTGAAGCTTTCTTT	CASSKVGGQGKMNTEAFF
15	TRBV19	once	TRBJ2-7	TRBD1	TGTGCCAGTAGTGGGACAGGAAGACCCCCCTACGAGCAGTACTTC	CASSGTGRPPYEQYF
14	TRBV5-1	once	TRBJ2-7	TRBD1	TGCGCCAGCAGCGAGACGGGACAGCCCTACGAGCAGTACTTC	CASSETGQPYEQYF
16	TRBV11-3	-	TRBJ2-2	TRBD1	TGTGCCAGCAGCCAAGGACAGGGTGCGAACACCGGGGAGCTGTTTTTT	CASSQGQGANTGELFF
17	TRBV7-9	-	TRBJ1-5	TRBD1	TGTGCCAGCAGCTCCTCCTGGACAGGTCCGGGGGATCAGCCCCAGCATTTT	CASSSSWTGPGDQPQHF
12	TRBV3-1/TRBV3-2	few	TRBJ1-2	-	TGTGCCAGCAGCCGGGGAGATGGGGGCTACACCTTC	CASSRGDGGYTF
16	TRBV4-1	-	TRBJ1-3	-	TGCGCCAGCAGCCGCGAAGGAGGAAGCACTGGAAACACCATATATTTT	CASSREGGSTGNTIYF
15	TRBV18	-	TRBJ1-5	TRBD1	TGTGCCAGCTCACTCCAGGGGGCCAGCAATCAGCCCCAGCATTTT	CASSLQGASNQPQHF
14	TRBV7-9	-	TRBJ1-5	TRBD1	TGTGCCAGCAGCCGCGGGACAGCTGATCAGCCCCAGCATTTT	CASSRGTADQPQHF
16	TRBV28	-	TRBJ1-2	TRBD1	TGTGCCAGCGGGATCCCGGGACAGGGGGCAAGATATGGCTACACCTTC	CASGIPGQGARYGYTF
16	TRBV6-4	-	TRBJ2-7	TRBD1	TGTGCCAGCAGTGACGGGAGGACAGGGAGTATGCTTGAGCAGTACTTC	CASSDGRTGSMLEQYF
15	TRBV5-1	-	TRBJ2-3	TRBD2	TGCGCCAGCAGCTCCCTCGGACTAGCTTCAGATACGCAGTATTTT	CASSSLGLASDTQYF
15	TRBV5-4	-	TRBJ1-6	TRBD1	TGTGCCAGCAGGAAAGACAGGGGCTATAATTCACCCCTCCACTTT	CASRKDRGYNSPLHF
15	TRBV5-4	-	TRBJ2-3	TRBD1	TGTGCCAGCAGTTTTTCGGGACAGAGCACAGATACGCAGTATTTT	CASSFSGQSTDTQYF
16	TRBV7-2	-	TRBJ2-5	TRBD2	TGTGCCAGCAGCCCATCTAGCGGGGGGGCCGGTGAGACCCAGTACTTC	CASSPSSGGAGETQYF
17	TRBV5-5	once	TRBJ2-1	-	TGTGCCAGCAGCTTTTATAGGTCTGCAAACGGGGACAATGAGCAGTTCTTC	CASSFYRSANGDNEQFF
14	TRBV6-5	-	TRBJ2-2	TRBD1	TGTGCCAGCAGTTATAACAGGGGGTCCGGGGAGCTGTTTTTT	CASSYNRGSGELFF
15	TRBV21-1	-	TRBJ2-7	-	TGTGCCAGCAGCAAAGTTGGAGGGTTCTCCTACGAGCAGTACTTC	CASSKVGGFSYEQYF
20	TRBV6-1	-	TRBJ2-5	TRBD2	TGTGCCAGCAGTGAAGGGGGGGGGAGCGGGAGGCCGCACCTACAAGAGACCCAGTACTTC	CASSEGGGSGRPHLQETQYF
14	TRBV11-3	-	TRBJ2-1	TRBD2	TGTGCCAGCAGCTTAGGTGTAGGCGGGAGAGAGCAGTTCTTC	CASSLGVGGREQFF
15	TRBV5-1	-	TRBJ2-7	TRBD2	TGCGCCAGCAGCCCAGCTGGGGAGGGCCCCCACGAGCAGTACTTC	CASSPAGEGPHEQYF
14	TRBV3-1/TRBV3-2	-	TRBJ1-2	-	TGTGCCAGCAGCCAAGAACGGGGGTCCTATGGCTACACCTTC	CASSQERGSYGYTF
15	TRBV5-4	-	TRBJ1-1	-	TGTGCCAGCAGCTTAGCTGGACAGATGAACACTGAAGCTTTCTTT	CASSLAGQMNTEAFF
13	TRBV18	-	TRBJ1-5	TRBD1	TGTGCCAGCTCCACAGGGGGCCCAAAGCCCCAGCATTTT	CASSTGGPKPQHF
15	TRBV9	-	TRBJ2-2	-	TGTGCCAGCAGCGTACTCGGACATAACACCGGGGAGCTGTTTTTT	CASSVLGHNTGELFF
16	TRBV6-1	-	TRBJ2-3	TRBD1	TGTGCCAGCAGTGAAGCGCTGGGACAGGGCACAGATACGCAGTATTTT	CASSEALGQGTDTQYF
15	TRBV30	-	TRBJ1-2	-	TGTGCCTGGAGTCCCATCGACAGTCTCAACTATGGCTACACCTTC	CAWSPIDSLNYGYTF
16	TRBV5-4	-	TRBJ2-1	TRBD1	TGTGCCAGCAGCTCCTCGGGACAGGGAGGAGACAATGAGCAGTTCTTC	CASSSSGQGGDNEQFF
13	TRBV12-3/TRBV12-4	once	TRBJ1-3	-	TGTGCCAGCAGTTTCAGGGCTGGAAACACCATATATTTT	CASSFRAGNTIYF
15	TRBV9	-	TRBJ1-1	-	TGTGCCAGCAGCTCTCAGGGTGGGCAGAGAAATGAAGCTTTCTTT	CASSSQGGQRNEAFF
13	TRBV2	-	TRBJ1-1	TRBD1	TGTGCCAGCGGACAGGGACGAGGTACTGAAGCTTTCTTT	CASGQGRGTEAFF
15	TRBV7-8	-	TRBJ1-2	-	TGTGCCAGCAGCTTAGCGCGGCACACTAACTATGGCTACACCTTC	CASSLARHTNYGYTF
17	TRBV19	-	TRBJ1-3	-	TGTGCCAGTAGTAGACAACCGGGACTCAACTCTGGAAACACCATATATTTT	CASSRQPGLNSGNTIYF
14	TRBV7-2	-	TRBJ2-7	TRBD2	TGTGCCAGCAGCACCGGGACTAGTAAGTACGAGCAGTACTTC	CASSTGTSKYEQYF
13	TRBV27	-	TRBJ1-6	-	TGTGCCAGCAGTTTATTTCTCTCTTCACCCCTCCACTTT	CASSLFLSSPLHF
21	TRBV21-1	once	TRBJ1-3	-	TGTGCCAGCAGCAATTATCCCCCCCACCGTGGAGCTAAAGACTCTGGAAACACCATATATTTT	CASSNYPPHRGAKDSGNTIYF
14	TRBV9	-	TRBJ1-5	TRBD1	TGTGCCAGCAGCGAAGGACAGGGGGGTCAGCCCCAGCATTTT	CASSEGQGGQPQHF
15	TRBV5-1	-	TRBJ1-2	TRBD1	TGCGCCAGCAGCCCCGGGACAGAAGATTCCTATGGCTACACCTTC	CASSPGTEDSYGYTF
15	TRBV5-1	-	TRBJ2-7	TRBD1	TGCGCCAGCAGCTTGAAAGTCAGGGGGCTAAGAGAGCAGTACTTC	CASSLKVRGLREQYF
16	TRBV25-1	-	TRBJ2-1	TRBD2	TGTGCCAGCTTTTGGTGGGTAGCGGGAGAGGGCAATGAGCAGTTCTTC	CASFWWVAGEGNEQFF
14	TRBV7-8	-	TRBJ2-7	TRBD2	TGTGCCAGCAGCTGGACTAGATTCACCTACGAGCAGTACTTC	CASSWTRFTYEQYF
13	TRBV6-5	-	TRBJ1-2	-	TGTGCCAGCAGTTACTCGGGGGGTTATGGCTACACCTTC	CASSYSGGYGYTF
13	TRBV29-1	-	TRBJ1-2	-	TGCAGCGCCGCACGGGGGGGCAGGGCTGGCTACACCTTC	CSAARGGRAGYTF
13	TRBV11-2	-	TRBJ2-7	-	TGTGCCAGCAGCTTACGGACAGTCTACGAGCAGTACTTC	CASSLRTVYEQYF
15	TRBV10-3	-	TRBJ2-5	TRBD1	TGTGCCATCAGAGGGACAGGTCGTATGGGGGAGACCCAGTACTTC	CAIRGTGRMGETQYF
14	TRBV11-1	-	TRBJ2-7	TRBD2	TGTGCCAGCAGCCCGCGACTAGCGACCGACGAGCAGTACTTC	CASSPRLATDEQYF
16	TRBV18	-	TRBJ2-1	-	TGTGCCAGCTCTAAAAGGGCAGCGGAGGAAAACAATGAGCAGTTCTTC	CASSKRAAEENNEQFF
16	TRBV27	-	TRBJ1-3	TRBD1	TGTGCCAGCAGAAGGACAGGGGGTTTCTCTGGAAACACCATATATTTT	CASRRTGGFSGNTIYF
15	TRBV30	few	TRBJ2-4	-	TGTGCCTGGAGTGTAAAGGGGCTAGCCAAAAACATTCAGTACTTC	CAWSVKGLAKNIQYF